This TCR beta chain was recorded in a study of CD8 T cells in ankylosing spondylitis. One entry per CDR3 protein, called by TCRdb with MiXCR from the 5' RACE reads. The sample consists of approximately 290,000 distinct CDR3 sequences, 20% of them appearing once. V lost 2 bases, J lost 4 bases, and 3 bases lay in between. Germline values: CDR1 MGHDK, CDR2 SYGVNS. This CDR3 comprises 13 residues. This receptor was identified in a female donor with ankylosing spondylitis or in good health (not recorded which). The chain carries TRBV25-1 and TRBJ1-6; D is unresolved. Source material: blood, either unsorted or a sorted T cell fraction (not recorded which). The CDR3 DNA reads TGTGCCAGCAGTGAACGGTATAATTCACCCCTCCACTTT. Translating gives CASSERYNSPLHF.